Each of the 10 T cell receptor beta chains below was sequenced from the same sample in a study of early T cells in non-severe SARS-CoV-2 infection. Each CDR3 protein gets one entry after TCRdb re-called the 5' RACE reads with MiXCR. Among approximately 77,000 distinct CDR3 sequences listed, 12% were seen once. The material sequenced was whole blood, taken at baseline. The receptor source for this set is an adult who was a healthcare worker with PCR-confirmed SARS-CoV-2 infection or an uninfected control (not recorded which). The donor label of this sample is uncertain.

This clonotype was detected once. The CDR3 coding sequence is TGTGCCAGCAGTGTTACGACAGGGAGGGATTCACCCCTCCACTTT. It specifies CASSVTTGRDSPLHF. The V call is TRBV2, the J call TRBJ1-6, with TRBD1 identical over 7 bases. Germline trimming cut 4 bases from V and 8 bases from J; bases unmatched to any gene: 8. This CDR3 spans 15 amino acids. Germline lookup yields CDR1 SNHLY and CDR2 FYNNEI.

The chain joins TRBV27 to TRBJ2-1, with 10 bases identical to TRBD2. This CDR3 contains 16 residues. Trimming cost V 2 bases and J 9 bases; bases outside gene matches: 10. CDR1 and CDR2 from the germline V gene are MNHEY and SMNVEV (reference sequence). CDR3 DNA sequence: TGTGCCAGCAGTTTAAACTATCTAGCGGGAGTCGGTGAGCAGTTCTTC. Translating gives CASSLNYLAGVGEQFF.

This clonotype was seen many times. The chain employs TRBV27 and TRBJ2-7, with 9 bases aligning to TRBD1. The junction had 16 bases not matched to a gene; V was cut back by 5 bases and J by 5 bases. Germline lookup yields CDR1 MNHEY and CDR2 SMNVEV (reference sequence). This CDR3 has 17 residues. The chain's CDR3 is CASSPSRPGQGSHEQYF. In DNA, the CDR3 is TGTGCCAGCAGTCCCTCCCGTCCGGGACAGGGATCCCACGAGCAGTACTTC.

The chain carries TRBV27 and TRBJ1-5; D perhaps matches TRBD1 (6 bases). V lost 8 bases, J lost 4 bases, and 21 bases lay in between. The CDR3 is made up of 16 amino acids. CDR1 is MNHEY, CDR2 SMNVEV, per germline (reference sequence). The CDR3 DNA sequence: TGTGCCAGCGCTGTTTGGGGGCAGATAGGTAATCAGCCCCAGCATTTT. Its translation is CASAVWGQIGNQPQHF.

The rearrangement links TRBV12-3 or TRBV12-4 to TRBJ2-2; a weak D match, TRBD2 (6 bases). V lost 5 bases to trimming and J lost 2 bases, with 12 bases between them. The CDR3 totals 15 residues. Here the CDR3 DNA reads TGTGCCAGCAGTCTCACCGGGACTAACACCGGGGAGCTGTTTTTT. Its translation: CASSLTGTNTGELFF.

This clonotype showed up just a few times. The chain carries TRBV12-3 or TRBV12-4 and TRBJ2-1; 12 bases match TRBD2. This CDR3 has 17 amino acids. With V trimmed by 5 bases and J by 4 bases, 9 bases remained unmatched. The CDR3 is CASSPPLAGGTYNEQFF. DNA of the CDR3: TGTGCCAGCAGTCCACCACTAGCGGGGGGAACATACAATGAGCAGTTCTTC.

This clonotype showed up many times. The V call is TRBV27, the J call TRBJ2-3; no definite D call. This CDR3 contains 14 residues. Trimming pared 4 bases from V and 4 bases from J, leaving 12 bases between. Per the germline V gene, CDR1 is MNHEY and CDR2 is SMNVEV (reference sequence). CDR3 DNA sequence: TGTGCCAGCAGTTATCCTGAGGCCCCAGATACGCAGTATTTT. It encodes CASSYPEAPDTQYF.

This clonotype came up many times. CDR3 region: CASSSSTDTQYF. DNA for the CDR3: TGTGCCAGCTCATCGTCCACAGATACGCAGTATTTT. The chain links TRBV18 to TRBJ2-3; no definite D call. The CDR3 has 12 residues. Germline V CDR1 and CDR2: KGHSH, LQKENI. V gave up 5 bases and J gave up 2 bases, with 5 bases separating them.

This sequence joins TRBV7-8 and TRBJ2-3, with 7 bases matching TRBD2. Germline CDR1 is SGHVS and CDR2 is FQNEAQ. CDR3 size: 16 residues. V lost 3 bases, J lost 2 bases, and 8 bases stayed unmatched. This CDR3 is CASSFLGGGLTDTQYF. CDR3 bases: TGTGCCAGCAGCTTTTTGGGCGGGGGACTCACAGATACGCAGTATTTT.

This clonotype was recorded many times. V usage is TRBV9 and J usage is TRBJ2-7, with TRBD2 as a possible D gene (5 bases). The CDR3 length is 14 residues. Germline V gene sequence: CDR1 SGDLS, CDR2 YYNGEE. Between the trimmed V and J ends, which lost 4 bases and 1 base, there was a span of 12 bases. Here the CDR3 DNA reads TGTGCCAGCAGCTTGACGGGGATGTCCTACGAGCAGTACTTC. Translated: CASSLTGMSYEQYF.